Below, 26 T cell receptor beta chains from the same sample are listed, as sequenced in a study of a mutant IDH1 vaccine in newly diagnosed glioma. Noted time point: week 5, during vaccination. The content of each vaccine dose was 300 ug of mutant IDH1 20-mer peptide, and topical imiquimod accompanied it. Their antigens are not known. Sequencing was performed with immunoSEQ multiplex PCR; in TCRdb, only in-frame clones are kept and a portion is missing. Of about 38,000 clones listed, approximately 78% are singletons. The starting material was PBMCs, obtained from a glioma patient whose treatment included an IDH1 peptide vaccine. The receptors here all came from a man aged 35 to 55 with glioma.

J is TRBJ2-2 and V is TRBV5-1; a possible D gene is TRBD1 (6 bases). V was clipped by 4 bases and J by 3 bases, with 13 bases between them. In germline, CDR1 is SGHRS, CDR2 YFSETQ. The CDR3 is made up of 15 amino acids. The CDR3 here is CASSIRDTYTGELFF. The CDR3 nucleotides read TGCGCCAGCAGCATTCGGGACACGTACACCGGGGAGCTGTTTTTT.

The V and J genes are TRBV5-1 and TRBJ2-5; D might be TRBD1 or TRBD2, each matching 6 bases. Germline-derived CDR1 and CDR2 are SGHRS and YFSETQ. The CDR3 extends over 15 amino acids. The germline V and J ends were trimmed by 0 bases and 5 bases, with 14 bases remaining between them. The CDR3 sequence: CASSLEGLQGETQYF. In nucleotides, the CDR3 is TGCGCCAGCAGCTTGGAGGGACTCCAGGGGGAGACCCAGTACTTC.

The rearrangement joins TRBV6-6 to TRBJ1-5; D not certain. The germline V gene encodes CDR1 MNHNY and CDR2 SVGAGI (reference sequence). The CDR3 sequence is 13 residues long. The V end lost 5 bases, the J end lost 2 bases, and 7 bases lay between the germline ends. CDR3 nucleotide sequence: TGTGCCAGCAGTGATCTAGGCAATCAGCCCCAGCATTTT. As protein: CASSDLGNQPQHF.

In its sample, this clone was seen once. The chain is built from TRBV6-6 and TRBJ1-6; no clear D. From germline, CDR1 is MNHNY and CDR2 SVGAGI (reference sequence). The CDR3 spans 12 residues. Trimming pared 10 bases from V and 5 bases from J, leaving 9 bases between. This chain's CDR3 is CATNRDNSPLHF. The CDR3 nucleotides read TGTGCCACCAACAGAGATAATTCACCCCTCCACTTT.

This clone was seen more than once but under ten times. The chain combines TRBV6-5 with TRBJ1-1, with D unresolved. Trimming took off 6 bases at V and 6 bases at J, with 11 bases between the two ends. CDR1 MNHEY and CDR2 SVGAGI come from the germline V gene. CDR3 length: 12 residues. The CDR3 loop reads CASSLSGAEAFF. Written as DNA, the CDR3 is TGTGCCAGCAGCTTATCCGGGGCTGAAGCTTTCTTT.

The rearrangement joins TRBV30 to TRBJ1-2; TRBD1 matches 10 bases. V trimming: 8 bases; J trimming: 4 bases; junction bases outside the gene matches: 4. CDR1 is GTSNPN, CDR2 SVGIG, per germline (reference sequence). The CDR3 contains 12 residues. CDR3: CAGGQGSYGYTF. The CDR3 nucleotides read TGTGCCGGGGGACAGGGGAGCTATGGCTACACCTTC.

This clone was seen more than once but under ten times. This chain connects TRBV5-4 to TRBJ1-2, with 7 bases identical to TRBD1. Germline lookup yields CDR1 SGHNT and CDR2 YYREEE (reference sequence). V trimming: 4 bases; J trimming: 5 bases; junction bases outside the gene matches: 11. The CDR3 is 15 residues long. The CDR3 DNA sequence: TGTGCCAGCAGCCTCCCCGCTGACAGGGCGTATGGCTACACCTTC. It codes for CASSLPADRAYGYTF. Combining the CDR3 with reference TRBV5-4 and TRBJ1-2 gives the whole variable domain ETGVTQSPTHLIKTRGQQVTLRCSSQSGHNTVSWYQQALGQGPQFIFQYYREEENGRGNFPPRFSGLQFPNYSSELNVNALELDDSALYLCASSLPADRAYGYTFGSGTRLTVV.

The genes are TRBV5-4 and TRBJ2-2; D is ambiguous. Looked up from germline, CDR1 is SGHNT and CDR2 is YYREEE (reference sequence). Trimming pared 1 base from V and 1 base from J, leaving 8 bases between. The CDR3 totals 15 residues. CDR3 in amino acids: CASSLRPLNTGELFF. The CDR3 DNA reads TGTGCCAGCAGCTTGAGACCCTTGAACACCGGGGAGCTGTTTTTT.

The chain employs TRBV5-4 and TRBJ1-2; TRBD1 matches 7 bases. Trimming cost V 4 bases and J 8 bases; bases outside gene matches: 8. The CDR3 runs 13 residues. Germline loops: CDR1 SGHNT, CDR2 YYREEE (reference sequence). CDR3 nucleotides: TGTGCCAGCAGCGACAGGGTTCGGGACGGCTACACCTTC. Its protein is CASSDRVRDGYTF.

This rearrangement joins TRBV5-1 to TRBJ1-2; TRBD1 is a possible D gene (6 bases). Germline V gene lookup returns CDR1 SGHRS and CDR2 YFSETQ. V was cut by 6 bases and J by 0 bases, with 15 bases left in between. The CDR3 has 15 amino acids. In DNA form, the CDR3 reads TGCGCCAGCAAACAGGGTCCTACCTCTAACTATGGCTACACCTTC. Its protein is CASKQGPTSNYGYTF.

The rearrangement uses TRBV2 and TRBJ1-1; TRBD1 might be the D (6 bases). CDR1 and CDR2 from the germline V gene are SNHLY and FYNNEI. This CDR3 contains 14 residues. V was shortened by 4 bases and J by 6 bases, with 15 bases between the two germline ends. In nucleotides, the CDR3 is TGTGCCAGCAGTGGGGGACTGAGGGGGGCTGAAGCTTTCTTT. Its protein product is CASSGGLRGAEAFF.

V gene TRBV6-6 combines with J gene TRBJ2-7; D unresolved. The CDR3 loop spans 13 amino acids. In germline, CDR1 is MNHNY, CDR2 SVGAGI (reference sequence). V was clipped by 8 bases and J by 2 bases, with 13 bases between them. Written as DNA, the CDR3 is TGTGCCAGCTCCAGTCGTGGAGCCTACGAGCAGTACTTC. It codes for CASSSRGAYEQYF.

V is TRBV7-8 and J is TRBJ2-5; a weak D match, TRBD2 (5 bases). The CDR3 sequence is 14 residues long. The V and J ends lost 2 bases and 2 bases respectively, with 9 bases between them. The germline CDR1 and CDR2 sequences are SGHVS and FQNEAQ. The CDR3 bases are TGTGCCAGCAGCTTACGCGGGTTTCAAGAGACCCAGTACTTC. Its protein product is CASSLRGFQETQYF.

V and J are TRBV14 and TRBJ2-3; 7 bases are a match to TRBD1. Trimming took 4 bases from V and 3 from J; bases not matched to a gene: 10. CDR1 and CDR2 (germline): SGHDN, FVKESK. This CDR3 comprises 16 residues. CDR3 loop: CASSRLRTGGTDTQYF. The CDR3 bases are TGTGCCAGCAGCCGACTGCGGACAGGTGGGACAGATACGCAGTATTTT.

Comment on this clone: Additional DNA sequences in this sample encode the identical CDR3. The chain is built from TRBV5-1 and TRBJ1-6; TRBD1 is a possible D gene (6 bases). Trimming left V 7 bases short and J 0 bases short, with 17 bases between. CDR1 and CDR2 from the germline V gene are SGHRS and YFSETQ. CDR3 size: 17 residues. The CDR3 sequence: CASSRQEQSSYNSPLHF. In DNA form, the CDR3 reads TGCGCCAGCTCACGACAGGAACAGAGCTCCTATAATTCACCCCTCCACTTT.

This chain uses TRBV6-5 with TRBJ2-7; 7 nucleotides agree with TRBD2. The germline gives CDR1 MNHEY, CDR2 SVGAGI. The CDR3 has 15 residues. The junction had 11 bases not matched to a gene; V was cut back by 2 bases and J by 7 bases. In nucleotides, the CDR3 is TGTGCCAGCAGTTACAGTGCAGGGAGGGGTCAAGAGCAGTACTTC. Encoded protein: CASSYSAGRGQEQYF.

The V and J genes are TRBV10-3 and TRBJ1-5, with D tentatively TRBD1 (5 bases). Germline CDR1 ENHRY, CDR2 SYGVKD. The CDR3 extends over 14 amino acids. Trimming left V 3 bases short and J 6 bases short, with 12 bases between. The CDR3 bases are TGTGCCATCAGTGAAAGGGCAGGGAGTCAGCCCCAGCATTTT. It specifies CAISERAGSQPQHF.

V gene TRBV4-2 combines with J gene TRBJ2-1; D is unresolved. CDR3 length: 12 residues. V shed 0 bases and J shed 10 bases, with 7 bases lying between them. Germline V gives CDR1 LGHNA, CDR2 YNFKEQ. The CDR3 nucleotides are TGTGCCAGCAGCCAAGATTGGGCGGAGCAGTTCTTC. This codes for CASSQDWAEQFF.

This sequence joins TRBV6-1 and TRBJ2-3, with a weak D call TRBD2 (6 bases). Trimming cost V 6 bases and J 2 bases, with 12 bases left between them. Germline loops: CDR1 MNHNS, CDR2 SASEGT. The CDR3 totals 14 residues. DNA for the CDR3: TGTGCCAGCAGGGAGGGAATACTCACAGATACGCAGTATTTT. It codes for CASREGILTDTQYF.

The rearrangement uses TRBV30 and TRBJ2-2; 8 nucleotides align to TRBD1. This CDR3 has 14 residues. CDR1 is GTSNPN, CDR2 SVGIG, per germline (reference sequence). V shed 3 bases and J 4 bases; nucleotides not matched to a gene: 4. The CDR3 nucleotides read TGTGCCTGGAGACGACAGGGGTCCACCGGGGAGCTGTTTTTT. Protein: CAWRRQGSTGELFF.

The chain employs TRBV7-6 and TRBJ1-3, with 9 bases identical to TRBD1. Trimming at V came to 6 bases and at J to 4 bases, leaving 13 bases not matched to a gene. The CDR3 runs 17 residues. Germline V gene lookup returns CDR1 SGHVS and CDR2 FNYEAQ. Here the CDR3 reads CASSPQAGTGQGNTIYF. In DNA form, the CDR3 reads TGTGCCAGCAGTCCCCAGGCTGGGACAGGGCAAGGAAACACCATATATTTT. The full variable domain, its missing parts supplied by reference TRBV7-6 and TRBJ1-3, is GAGVSQSPRYKVTKRGQDVALRCDPISGHVSLYWYRQALGQGPEFLTYFNYEAQQDKSGLPNDRFSAERPEGSISTLTIQRTEQRDSAMYRCASSPQAGTGQGNTIYFGEGSWLTVV.

The rearrangement uses TRBV13 and TRBJ1-2; 10 bases map to TRBD1. CDR1 and CDR2 from the germline V gene are PRHDT and FYEKMQ (reference sequence). Trimming cost V 5 bases and J 4 bases; bases outside gene matches: 4. This CDR3 contains 14 residues. The CDR3 bases are TGTGCCAGCAGCGCCGGGACAGGGGCCTATGGCTACACCTTC. Translated: CASSAGTGAYGYTF.

The chain is built from TRBV18 and TRBJ1-3; possibly TRBD1 for D (6 bases). CDR1 is KGHSH and CDR2 is LQKENI in the germline V gene. The V end was cut by 2 bases, the J end by 0 bases, with 17 bases between. CDR3 length: 18 amino acids. CDR3 loop: CASSPARGLGDSGNTIYF. DNA for the CDR3: TGTGCCAGCTCACCAGCCAGGGGTTTGGGGGACTCTGGAAACACCATATATTTT.

This clone occurred once. This chain uses TRBV6-5 with TRBJ1-5; D remains ambiguous. The CDR3 contains 15 residues. Germline V CDR1 and CDR2: MNHEY, SVGAGI. V was pared by 5 bases and J by 0 bases, with 11 bases between. CDR3 sequence: CASSLDIHSNQPQHF. CDR3 in DNA: TGTGCCAGCAGTCTTGACATTCATAGCAATCAGCCCCAGCATTTT.

This sequence joins TRBV19 and TRBJ2-5, with TRBD2 identical over 13 bases. J lost 4 bases, V lost 4 bases, and 3 bases had no gene match. The germline gives CDR1 LNHDA, CDR2 SQIVND (reference sequence). This CDR3 has 15 residues. CDR3 region: CASSSTSGGAETQYF. CDR3 DNA sequence: TGTGCCAGTAGTAGTACTAGCGGGGGGGCAGAGACCCAGTACTTC.

The gene calls are TRBV6-5 and TRBJ2-7; D ambiguous. The CDR3 consists of 14 residues. Germline CDR1 is MNHEY and CDR2 is SVGAGI. V lost 4 bases to trimming and J lost 5 bases, with 15 bases between them. The CDR3 coding sequence is TGTGCCAGCAGTTCCGCATCTACTACCCACGAGCAGTACTTC. Encoded protein: CASSSASTTHEQYF.